What follows are 21 T cell receptor beta chains derived from one specimen sequenced in a study of T cell repertoires in cytomegalovirus infection. One entry per CDR3 protein results from TCRdb running MiXCR on the reads. The sample consists of about 490,000 distinct CDR3 sequences, 11% of them appearing once. Sequencing input: PBMCs. All receptors derive from a human donor in good health (CMV status not recorded). Some clones in this sample may be carry-over from other donors' samples.

This clonotype was found many times. The J gene is TRBJ2-3, the V gene TRBV5-6; D perhaps matches TRBD2 (5 bases). V was cut by 7 bases and J by 1 base, with 16 bases left in between. This CDR3 contains 15 residues. Germline V lookup: CDR1 SGHDT, CDR2 YYEEEE. The CDR3 DNA is TGTGCCAGCCATAAATCCGGGGAAGGCACAGATACGCAGTATTTT. This codes for CASHKSGEGTDTQYF. Full variable domain (remainder filled in from reference TRBV5-6 and TRBJ2-3): DAGVTQSPTHLIKTRGQQVTLRCSPKSGHDTVSWYQQALGQGPQFIFQYYEEEERQRGNFPDRFSGHQFPNYSSELNVNALLLGDSALYLCASHKSGEGTDTQYFGPGTRLTVL.

The genes are TRBV5-1 and TRBJ1-2; TRBD1 might be the D (6 bases). CDR1 SGHRS and CDR2 YFSETQ come from the germline V gene. The CDR3 length is 16 residues. The V and J ends lost 3 bases and 8 bases respectively, with 23 bases between them. The CDR3 spells CASSWGPGPVSGGYTF. CDR3 bases: TGCGCCAGCAGCTGGGGGCCAGGGCCAGTTTCAGGAGGCTACACCTTC. The whole variable domain, remainder taken from reference TRBV5-1 and TRBJ1-2, is KAGVTQTPRYLIKTRGQQVTLSCSPISGHRSVSWYQQTPGQGLQFLFEYFSETQRNKGNFPGRFSGRQFSNSRSEMNVSTLELGDSALYLCASSWGPGPVSGGYTFGSGTRLTVV.

This clonotype has ten or more counts. The chain has TRBV7-2 and TRBJ2-4, with 7 bases lining up with TRBD1. The CDR3 is 20 residues long. Germline values: CDR1 SGHTA, CDR2 FQGNSA. Trimming at V came to 3 bases and at J to 7 bases, leaving 24 bases not matched to a gene. The CDR3 coding sequence is TGTGCCAGCAGCTTTACCGGGGACAGCGGCCTACCGACCTCAAGGAACATTCAGTACTTC. As protein: CASSFTGDSGLPTSRNIQYF.

The genes are TRBV20-1 and TRBJ1-1, with TRBD1 identical over 8 bases. From germline, CDR1 is DFQATT and CDR2 SNEGSKA (reference sequence). The V segment lost 0 bases and the J segment 3 bases; nucleotides outside the gene matches: 9. The CDR3 has 16 amino acids. This CDR3 is CSARDRGPRGDTEAFF. The CDR3 DNA is TGCAGTGCTAGAGACAGGGGGCCGAGAGGGGACACTGAAGCTTTCTTT.

The chain joins TRBV13 to TRBJ1-1; 10 bases map to TRBD1. CDR3 length: 14 residues. CDR1 PRHDT and CDR2 FYEKMQ come from the germline V gene (reference sequence). The junction had 7 bases not matched to a gene; V was cut back by 5 bases and J by 7 bases. The CDR3 is CASSGGQGNGEAFF. The CDR3 DNA reads TGTGCCAGCAGCGGGGGACAGGGGAATGGTGAAGCTTTCTTT. The full variable domain, completed using reference TRBV13 and TRBJ1-1, is AAGVIQSPRHLIKEKRETATLKCYPIPRHDTVYWYQQGPGQDPQFLISFYEKMQSDKGSIPDRFSAQQFSDYHSELNMSSLELGDSALYFCASSGGQGNGEAFFGQGTRLTVV.

The rearrangement uses TRBV19 and TRBJ2-5, with no clear D. Trimming shortened V by 7 bases and J by 0 bases, and 0 bases separated the two germline ends. CDR1 LNHDA and CDR2 SQIVND come from the germline V gene (reference sequence). CDR3 length: 10 residues. DNA for the CDR3: TGTGCCAGTAACCAAGAGACCCAGTACTTC. Residues: CASNQETQYF.

This clonotype occurred many times. V gene TRBV7-9 combines with J gene TRBJ1-1, with TRBD1 matching 8 bases. After removal of 2 bases from V and 5 bases from J, the junction contained 4 bases not matched to a gene. The CDR3 has 14 residues. Per the germline V gene, CDR1 is SEHNR and CDR2 is FQNEAQ (reference sequence). CDR3 loop: CASSLLDRGTEAFF. CDR3 coding DNA: TGTGCCAGCAGCTTACTTGACAGGGGTACTGAAGCTTTCTTT.

This clonotype occurred a few times. The CDR3 coding sequence is TGCAGTGCTGGACTATCTTCTACAGGGCGCGAGCAGTACTTC. It encodes CSAGLSSTGREQYF. V and J are TRBV20-1 and TRBJ2-7; D is tentatively TRBD1 or TRBD2 (6 bases each). Looked up from germline, CDR1 is DFQATT and CDR2 is SNEGSKA (reference sequence). This CDR3 has 14 amino acids. V was trimmed by 5 bases and J by 6 bases, leaving 20 bases between them.

The sample holds many counts of this clonotype. The chain is built from TRBV12-3 or TRBV12-4 and TRBJ2-1, with D tentatively TRBD2 (6 bases). CDR3 length: 17 residues. V was pared by 4 bases and J by 0 bases, with 16 bases between. The DNA for the CDR3 is TGTGCCAGCAGTTCGCGCCATCCTAGCGTCTCCTACAATGAGCAGTTCTTC. This encodes CASSSRHPSVSYNEQFF.

J is TRBJ2-2 and V is TRBV30, with D possibly TRBD2 on 5 matching bases. This CDR3 spans 14 amino acids. V lost 3 bases, J lost 1 base, and 9 bases lay in between. Germline lookup yields CDR1 GTSNPN and CDR2 SVGIG (reference sequence). CDR3 sequence (DNA): TGTGCCTGGAGAGAGGGCCTGAACACCGGGGAGCTGTTTTTT. It codes for CAWREGLNTGELFF.

This clonotype was counted many times. The chain links TRBV12-3 or TRBV12-4 to TRBJ1-5; 10 bases align to TRBD1. The J segment lost 6 bases and the V segment lost 5 bases, leaving 7 bases of the junction unmatched. The length of the CDR3 is 15 residues. In DNA, the CDR3 is TGTGCCAGCAGTCTCCTAGGACAGGGGGGTCAGCCCCAGCATTTT. This sequence encodes CASSLLGQGGQPQHF.

There are many counts of this clonotype. CDR3 coding DNA: TGCAGTGCGGGGGACTCTACAGGGGACACCGGGGAGCTGTTTTTT. As protein: CSAGDSTGDTGELFF. The rearrangement links TRBV20-1 to TRBJ2-2, with D possibly TRBD1 on 7 matching bases. In germline, CDR1 is DFQATT, CDR2 SNEGSKA (reference sequence). Trimming cost V 6 bases and J 3 bases, with 17 bases left between them. This CDR3 comprises 15 residues.

The chain recombines TRBV20-1 with TRBJ1-5; the match to TRBD1 covers 9 bases. Germline V gives CDR1 DFQATT, CDR2 SNEGSKA (reference sequence). The length of the CDR3 is 14 residues. V gave up 3 bases and J gave up 4 bases; unmatched junction bases: 4. The CDR3 DNA reads as TGCAGTGCTAGTTTAGGACAGGGGAATCAGCCCCAGCATTTT. This codes for CSASLGQGNQPQHF.

This clonotype has ten or more counts. The chain uses TRBV12-3 or TRBV12-4 and TRBJ1-1; the D is unclear. V was shortened by 3 bases and J by 8 bases, with 10 bases between the two germline ends. The CDR3 consists of 12 residues. The CDR3 here is CASSFPRTEAFF. The CDR3, as DNA: TGTGCCAGCAGTTTCCCTAGGACCGAAGCTTTCTTT.

The chain is built from TRBV12-5 and TRBJ2-3; unclear D gene. V lost 11 bases and J lost 0, with 9 bases in between. Germline CDR1 is LGHNT and CDR2 is FRNRAP. This CDR3 comprises 12 residues. The CDR3 spells CAGSASTDTQYF. The CDR3 DNA reads as TGTGCTGGATCAGCTAGCACAGATACGCAGTATTTT.

The table lists this clonotype with many counts. The chain combines TRBV4-1 with TRBJ1-2; D may be TRBD1 (6 bases). The germline V gene encodes CDR1 MGHRA and CDR2 YSYEKL. The CDR3 runs to 12 residues. Trimming stripped 3 bases from V and 5 bases from J, with 7 bases between. CDR3 DNA: TGCGCCAGCAGCCATACAGGGTATGGCTACACCTTC. Translated: CASSHTGYGYTF.

The rearrangement links TRBV9 to TRBJ2-5; D ambiguous. This CDR3 contains 13 residues. Trimming left V 2 bases short and J 0 bases short, with 5 bases between. Germline V CDR1 and CDR2: SGDLS, YYNGEE. CDR3 amino acids: CASSVHNQETQYF. In DNA, the CDR3 is TGTGCCAGCAGCGTTCATAACCAAGAGACCCAGTACTTC.

Here the CDR3 reads CASVVTSGRYNEQFF. The CDR3 DNA is TGTGCTAGTGTCGTAACTAGCGGGCGGTACAATGAGCAGTTCTTC. V usage is TRBV12-5 and J usage is TRBJ2-1; 9 bases agree with TRBD2. CDR3 length equals 15 residues. V was pared by 7 bases and J by 4 bases, with 8 bases of the junction left unmatched. Germline CDR1 and CDR2: LGHNT and FRNRAP.

This clonotype was recorded at least ten times. The CDR3: CASSANDNEQFF. CDR3 coding DNA: TGTGCCAGCAGCGCGAACGACAATGAGCAGTTCTTC. The chain joins TRBV7-3 to TRBJ2-1; D is unresolved. V was pared by 5 bases and J by 5 bases, with 7 bases between. The CDR3 has 12 residues. Per the germline V gene, CDR1 is SGHTA and CDR2 is FQGTGA.

At least ten counts were recorded for this clonotype. The conserved phenylalanine or tryptophan normally closing the CDR3 is absent here, so this likely arose from a read error. The chain recombines TRBV6-5 with TRBJ2-1, with D perhaps matching TRBD2 (6 bases). Trimming removed 7 bases at V and 7 bases at J, with 17 bases between. CDR3 size: 14 residues. Germline V gene lookup returns CDR1 MNHEY and CDR2 SVGAGI. Written as DNA, the CDR3 is TGTGCCAGCACCATGCGGGACGGTTTAAATGAGCAGTTCTCC. It translates to CASTMRDGLNEQFS.

This clonotype was detected many times. This rearrangement joins TRBV5-6 to TRBJ1-4; D not certain. Germline values: CDR1 SGHDT, CDR2 YYEEEE. V lost 1 base and J lost 8, with 15 bases in between. This CDR3 is built from 15 residues. This chain's CDR3 is CASSLWYGKEEKLFF. The CDR3 nucleotides are TGTGCCAGCAGCTTGTGGTACGGGAAGGAGGAAAAACTGTTTTTT. The whole variable domain, filled in from reference TRBV5-6 and TRBJ1-4, reads DAGVTQSPTHLIKTRGQQVTLRCSPKSGHDTVSWYQQALGQGPQFIFQYYEEEERQRGNFPDRFSGHQFPNYSSELNVNALLLGDSALYLCASSLWYGKEEKLFFGSGTQLSVL.